This T cell receptor beta chain was retrieved from a study of naive and memory T cell subsets. Study-wide results and caveats: This RNA-based method may be sensitive to activation-related transcript changes.

On this clonotype: No antigen is known for it.

The trim removed 4 bases at V and 1 base at J, leaving 14 bases unmatched. CDR3 length: 20 residues. Germline lookup yields CDR1 MNHEY and CDR2 SMNVEV (reference sequence). Amplification of ligated cDNA took four PCR rounds with SP2 and nested alpha and beta constant primers. For blood and skin samples, reverse transcription used TCR alpha and beta constant primers. TCRdb itself ran the 5' RACE reads through MiXCR, one entry per CDR3 protein. This sample has tens of thousands of distinct CDR3 sequences; over 15% occur once, and the top ten carry 2% to 3%. TCR cDNA received a 3' ligated oligonucleotide that carried a UMI. Cells were not sorted; total RNA input targeted roughly 1 to 1,100 ng.

The chain recombines TRBV27 with TRBJ2-2; 11 bases are a match to TRBD2. This receptor was obtained from a female donor in good health. DNA of the CDR3: TGTGCCAGCAGTTCGAAGCAAATAGCGGGGGGGCCAAAGAACACCGGGGAGCTGTTTTTT. It is translated as CASSSKQIAGGPKNTGELFF.